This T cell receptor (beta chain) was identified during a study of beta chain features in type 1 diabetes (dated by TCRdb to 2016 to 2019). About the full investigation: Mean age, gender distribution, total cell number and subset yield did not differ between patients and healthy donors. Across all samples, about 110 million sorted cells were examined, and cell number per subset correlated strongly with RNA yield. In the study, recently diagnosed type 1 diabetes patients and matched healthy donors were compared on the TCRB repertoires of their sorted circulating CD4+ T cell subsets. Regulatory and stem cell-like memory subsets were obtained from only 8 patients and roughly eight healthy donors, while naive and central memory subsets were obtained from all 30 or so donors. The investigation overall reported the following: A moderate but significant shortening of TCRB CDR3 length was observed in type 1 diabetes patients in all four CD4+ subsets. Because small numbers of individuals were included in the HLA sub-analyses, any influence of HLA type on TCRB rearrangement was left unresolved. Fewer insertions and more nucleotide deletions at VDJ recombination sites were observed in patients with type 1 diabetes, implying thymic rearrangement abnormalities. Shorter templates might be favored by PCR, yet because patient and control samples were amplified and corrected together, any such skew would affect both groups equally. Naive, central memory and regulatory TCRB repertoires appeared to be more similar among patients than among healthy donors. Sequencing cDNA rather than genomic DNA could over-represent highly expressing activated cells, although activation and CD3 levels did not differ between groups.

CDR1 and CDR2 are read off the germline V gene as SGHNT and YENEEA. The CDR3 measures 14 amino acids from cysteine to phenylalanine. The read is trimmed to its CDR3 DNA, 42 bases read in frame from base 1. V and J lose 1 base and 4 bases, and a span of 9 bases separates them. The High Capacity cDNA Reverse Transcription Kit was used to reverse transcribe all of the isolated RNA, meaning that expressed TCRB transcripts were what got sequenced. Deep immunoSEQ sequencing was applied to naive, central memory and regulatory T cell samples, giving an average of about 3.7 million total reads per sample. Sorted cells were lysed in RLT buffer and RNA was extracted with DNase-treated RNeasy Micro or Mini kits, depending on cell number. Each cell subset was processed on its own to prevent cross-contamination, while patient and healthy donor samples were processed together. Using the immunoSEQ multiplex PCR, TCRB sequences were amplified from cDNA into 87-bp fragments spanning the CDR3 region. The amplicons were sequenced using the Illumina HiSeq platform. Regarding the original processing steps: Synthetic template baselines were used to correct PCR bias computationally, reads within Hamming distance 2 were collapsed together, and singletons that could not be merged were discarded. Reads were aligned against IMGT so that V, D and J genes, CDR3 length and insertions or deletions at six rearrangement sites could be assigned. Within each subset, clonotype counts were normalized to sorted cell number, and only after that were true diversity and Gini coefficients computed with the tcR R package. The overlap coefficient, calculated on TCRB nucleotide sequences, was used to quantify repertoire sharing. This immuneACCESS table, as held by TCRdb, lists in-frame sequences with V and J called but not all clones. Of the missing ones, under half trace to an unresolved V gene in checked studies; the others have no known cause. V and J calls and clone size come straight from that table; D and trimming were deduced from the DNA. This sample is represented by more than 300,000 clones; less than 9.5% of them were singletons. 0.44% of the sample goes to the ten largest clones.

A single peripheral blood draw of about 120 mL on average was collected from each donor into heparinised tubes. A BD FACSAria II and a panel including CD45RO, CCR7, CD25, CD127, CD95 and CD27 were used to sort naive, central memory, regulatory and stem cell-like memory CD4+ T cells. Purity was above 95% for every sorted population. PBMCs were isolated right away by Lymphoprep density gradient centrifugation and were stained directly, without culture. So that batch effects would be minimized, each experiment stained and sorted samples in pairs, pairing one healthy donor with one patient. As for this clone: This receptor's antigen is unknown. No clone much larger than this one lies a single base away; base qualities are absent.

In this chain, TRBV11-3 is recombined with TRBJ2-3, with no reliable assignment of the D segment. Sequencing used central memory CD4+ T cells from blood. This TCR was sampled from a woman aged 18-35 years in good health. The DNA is TGTGCCAGCAGCTTAGCGCCATCGGCAGATACGCAGTATTTT. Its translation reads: CASSLAPSADTQYF.